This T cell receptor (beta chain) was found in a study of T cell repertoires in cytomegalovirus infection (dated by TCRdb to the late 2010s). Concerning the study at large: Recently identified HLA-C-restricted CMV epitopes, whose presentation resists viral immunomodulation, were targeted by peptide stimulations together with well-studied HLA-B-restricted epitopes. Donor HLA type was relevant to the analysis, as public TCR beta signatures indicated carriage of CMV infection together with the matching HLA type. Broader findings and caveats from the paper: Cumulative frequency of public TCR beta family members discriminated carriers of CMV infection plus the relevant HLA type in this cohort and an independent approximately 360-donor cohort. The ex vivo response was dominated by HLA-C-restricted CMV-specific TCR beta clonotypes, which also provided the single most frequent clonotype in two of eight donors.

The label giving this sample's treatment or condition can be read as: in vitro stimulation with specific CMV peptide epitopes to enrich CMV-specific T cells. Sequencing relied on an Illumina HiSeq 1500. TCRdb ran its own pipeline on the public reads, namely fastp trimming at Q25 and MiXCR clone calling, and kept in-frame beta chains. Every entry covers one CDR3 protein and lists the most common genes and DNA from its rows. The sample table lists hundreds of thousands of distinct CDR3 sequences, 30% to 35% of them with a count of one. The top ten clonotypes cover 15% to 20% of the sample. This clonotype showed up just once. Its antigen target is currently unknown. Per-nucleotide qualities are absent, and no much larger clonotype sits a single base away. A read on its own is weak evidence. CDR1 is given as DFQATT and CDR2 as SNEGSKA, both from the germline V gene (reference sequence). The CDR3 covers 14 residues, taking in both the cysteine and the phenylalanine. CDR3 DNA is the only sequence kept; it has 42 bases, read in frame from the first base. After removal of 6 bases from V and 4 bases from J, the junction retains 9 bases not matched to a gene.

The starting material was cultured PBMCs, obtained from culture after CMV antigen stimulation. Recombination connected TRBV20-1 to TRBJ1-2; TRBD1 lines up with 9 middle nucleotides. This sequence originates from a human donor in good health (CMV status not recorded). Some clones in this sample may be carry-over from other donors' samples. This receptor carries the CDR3 CSAQQGAQAYGYTF. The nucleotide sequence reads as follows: TGCAGTGCACAACAGGGGGCGCAGGCCTATGGCTACACCTTC.